One sample yielded the 22 T cell receptor beta chains listed below, sequenced in a study of blood T cell repertoires in COVID-19. TCRdb's copy holds only in-frame clones and misses some; the assay was immunoSEQ multiplex PCR. The sample includes a few hundred thousand clones, less than 90% of them seen just once. Source material: peripheral blood. Receptors originate from a woman aged 55-75 years with COVID-19, enrolled during active disease.

With respect to this clone: Other DNA sequences from this sample encode an identical CDR3 as well. The gene calls are TRBV7-3 and TRBJ1-1; D gene uncertain. Germline V gene sequence: CDR1 SGHTA, CDR2 FQGTGA. V was shortened by 0 bases and J by 5 bases, with 7 bases between the two germline ends. This CDR3 has 13 amino acids. As DNA, the CDR3 is TGTGCCAGCAGCTTAACCCGGGAAACTGAAGCTTTCTTT. It translates to CASSLTRETEAFF.

The CDR3 region is CASSYRQGELSPSGNTIYF. For the CDR3, the DNA is TGTGCCAGCAGCTACCGACAGGGGGAGCTTAGCCCCTCTGGAAACACCATATATTTT. The V gene is TRBV5-6, the J gene TRBJ1-3; TRBD1 agrees at 9 bases. This CDR3 spans 19 amino acids. The ends lost 3 bases at V and 0 bases at J; junction bases unmatched: 13. The V gene's germline CDR1 is SGHDT and CDR2 YYEEEE. The full variable domain, rest sourced from reference TRBV5-6 and TRBJ1-3, is DAGVTQSPTHLIKTRGQQVTLRCSPKSGHDTVSWYQQALGQGPQFIFQYYEEEERQRGNFPDRFSGHQFPNYSSELNVNALLLGDSALYLCASSYRQGELSPSGNTIYFGEGSWLTVV.

The chain couples TRBV7-3 to TRBJ2-1, with 10 bases identical to TRBD1. V dropped 5 bases and J dropped 9; count of bases not matched to a gene: 10. The CDR3 extends over 15 amino acids. CDR1 and CDR2 from the germline V gene are SGHTA and FQGTGA. This CDR3 reads CASSHGTGVLPEQFF. CDR3 DNA sequence: TGTGCCAGCAGCCACGGGACAGGGGTTTTACCTGAGCAGTTCTTC.

The genes are TRBV27 and TRBJ1-6, with D tentatively TRBD1 (6 bases). The length of the CDR3 is 15 residues. V lost 6 bases and J 9 bases, leaving 18 bases between the germline ends. The germline CDR1 and CDR2 sequences are MNHEY and SMNVEV (reference sequence). In DNA, the CDR3 is TGTGCCAGCAGCCCCGACAGGACTCAGGGTTCACCCCTCCACTTT. Residues: CASSPDRTQGSPLHF.

The chain combines TRBV4-2 with TRBJ2-4; TRBD2 agrees at 8 bases. Trimming took 0 bases from V and 2 from J; bases not matched to a gene: 6. The length of the CDR3 is 17 residues. Germline V gene data show CDR1 as LGHNA and CDR2 as YNFKEQ. The CDR3 DNA sequence: TGTGCCAGCAGCCAAGAGGCGGGGGGCAGTTCCAAAAACATTCAGTACTTC. This translates into CASSQEAGGSSKNIQYF.

V is TRBV7-2 and J is TRBJ1-2; 7 nucleotides match TRBD1. Germline CDR1 SGHTA, CDR2 FQGNSA. V shed 5 bases and J 4 bases; nucleotides not matched to a gene: 10. CDR3 length equals 15 residues. In nucleotides, the CDR3 is TGTGCCAGCAGCAATCCGACAGGGTATTCCTATGGCTACACCTTC. Its protein product is CASSNPTGYSYGYTF.

The chain has TRBV7-9 and TRBJ2-1; TRBD1 might be the D (5 bases). CDR3 length: 16 residues. Trimming cost V 5 bases and J 14 bases, with 28 bases left between them. Germline values: CDR1 SEHNR, CDR2 FQNEAQ (reference sequence). This CDR3 reads CASSPAKNRPDSGEFF. The CDR3 nucleotides read TGTGCCAGCAGCCCAGCGAAGAATAGACCCGACAGTGGGGAGTTCTTC.

Here the CDR3 reads CASSSGETQYF. Here the CDR3 DNA reads TGTGCCAGCAGCTCAGGAGAGACCCAGTACTTC. This rearrangement joins TRBV7-7 to TRBJ2-5; D is ambiguous. The CDR3 covers 11 residues. V was clipped by 4 bases and J by 4 bases, with 4 bases between them. Per the germline V gene, CDR1 is SSHAT and CDR2 is FNYEAQ (reference sequence).

In regard to this clone: Other DNA sequences from this sample encode an identical CDR3 as well. This chain links TRBV18 with TRBJ1-1, with a weak D call TRBD1 (5 bases). Trimming left V 3 bases short and J 5 bases short, with 13 bases between. The CDR3 has 14 residues. The germline V gene has CDR1 KGHSH and CDR2 LQKENI. The DNA of the CDR3 is TGTGCCAGCTCACCGCTCGAGGGGAGGACTGAAGCTTTCTTT. Translated: CASSPLEGRTEAFF.

The chain couples TRBV10-2 to TRBJ1-1, with D perhaps TRBD1 (5 bases). The germline gives CDR1 WSHSY, CDR2 SAAADI. The CDR3 length is 13 residues. Deletions cut 8 bases from V and 6 bases from J, with 16 bases between. This CDR3 reads CASGFGGTAEAFF. DNA for the CDR3: TGCGCCAGCGGATTCGGGGGAACGGCTGAAGCTTTCTTT.

The chain links TRBV11-2 to TRBJ1-2, with D perhaps matching TRBD1 (5 bases). In germline, CDR1 is SGHAT, CDR2 FQNNGV. The V gene lost 0 bases and the J gene lost 3 bases, with 11 bases spanning the gap. The CDR3 is made up of 15 amino acids. The CDR3 region is CASSLEAGSDYGYTF. As DNA, the CDR3 is TGTGCCAGCAGCTTAGAAGCAGGGTCGGACTATGGCTACACCTTC.

The chain uses TRBV19 and TRBJ1-2, with TRBD1 matching 8 bases. This CDR3 is 15 amino acids long. V lost 5 bases, J lost 2 bases, and 7 bases stayed unmatched. Germline V gives CDR1 LNHDA, CDR2 SQIVND (reference sequence). CDR3 sequence reads: CASSGGPGGNYGYTF. DNA for the CDR3: TGTGCCAGTAGTGGAGGGCCAGGGGGCAACTATGGCTACACCTTC.

V and J are TRBV6-1 and TRBJ1-2; D is uncertain. CDR3 size: 14 residues. Trimming left V 2 bases short and J 4 bases short, with 11 bases between. From germline, CDR1 is MNHNS and CDR2 SASEGT. CDR3 coding DNA: TGTGCCAGCAGTGAATTTGGGCAGACCTATGGCTACACCTTC. This translates into CASSEFGQTYGYTF.

This clone occurred once. This chain connects TRBV18 to TRBJ2-7; 9 bases line up with TRBD1. This CDR3 spans 16 amino acids. Germline-derived CDR1 and CDR2 are KGHSH and LQKENI. J lost 3 bases, V lost 2 bases, and 8 bases had no gene match. CDR3 sequence: CASSPSLGTGNYEQYF. Written as DNA, the CDR3 is TGTGCCAGCTCACCAAGTTTGGGGACAGGGAACTACGAGCAGTACTTC.

The chain carries TRBV19 and TRBJ2-5; 10 positions agree with TRBD2. The CDR3 runs to 15 residues. Germline V CDR1 and CDR2: LNHDA, SQIVND (reference sequence). V shed 8 bases and J 3 bases; nucleotides not matched to a gene: 9. CDR3 residues: CASQREGAVEETQYF. The CDR3 bases are TGTGCCAGTCAGCGGGAGGGGGCCGTCGAAGAGACCCAGTACTTC.

This chain links TRBV6-5 with TRBJ1-1, with 8 positions matching TRBD1. The CDR3 runs 14 residues. The germline CDR1 and CDR2 sequences are MNHEY and SVGAGI. After removal of 5 bases from V and 6 bases from J, the junction contained 8 bases not matched to a gene. In DNA form, the CDR3 reads TGTGCCAGCAGTCCCGACAGGGGAGGTTCTGAAGCTTTCTTT. It codes for CASSPDRGGSEAFF.

The V call is TRBV2, the J call TRBJ2-7; 8 positions match TRBD2. Per germline, CDR1 SNHLY and CDR2 FYNNEI. V was pared by 8 bases and J by 8 bases, with 20 bases of the junction left unmatched. The CDR3 consists of 16 residues. CDR3 region: CASGGSSGESLFKQYF. In DNA form, the CDR3 reads TGTGCCAGCGGGGGTAGTAGCGGGGAATCCCTCTTCAAGCAGTACTTC.

The chain joins TRBV3-1 (or the pseudogene TRBV3-2) to TRBJ1-2; 9 bases align to TRBD1. Germline trimming cut 3 bases from V and 8 bases from J; bases unmatched to any gene: 4. This CDR3 is 13 amino acids long. Germline V gene lookup returns CDR1 LGHDT and CDR2 YNNKEL (reference sequence). CDR3 nucleotide sequence: TGTGCCAGCAGCCACCGGGACAGGGTCGGCTACACCTTC. This translates into CASSHRDRVGYTF.

The V and J genes are TRBV7-9 and TRBJ1-2; 10 bases match TRBD1. The V gene end was trimmed by 6 bases and the J gene end by 8 bases; junction bases not matched to a gene: 6. Germline CDR1 and CDR2: SEHNR and FQNEAQ (reference sequence). The CDR3 sequence is 13 residues long. The CDR3 loop is CASRDRGAEGYTF. The CDR3 region has the DNA TGTGCCAGCAGGGACAGGGGGGCGGAAGGCTACACCTTC.

This clone was recorded only once. V gene TRBV10-3 combines with J gene TRBJ1-1; TRBD1 aligns across 8 bases. V gave up 7 bases and J gave up 5 bases; unmatched junction bases: 6. CDR3 length equals 13 residues. Germline values: CDR1 ENHRY, CDR2 SYGVKD. CDR3 loop: CAINRGGGTEAFF. CDR3 coding DNA: TGTGCCATCAACAGGGGGGGTGGGACTGAAGCTTTCTTT.

This clone was found once. The chain has TRBV19 and TRBJ1-1, with D unclear. V was trimmed by 7 bases and J by 1 base, leaving 13 bases between them. The CDR3 totals 14 residues. Germline V CDR1 and CDR2: LNHDA, SQIVND (reference sequence). CDR3 in DNA: TGTGCCAGTACCCTCGGTGGCGGGAACACTGAAGCTTTCTTT. Translation: CASTLGGGNTEAFF.

The rearrangement joins TRBV9 to TRBJ1-1; TRBD1 is a possible D gene (6 bases). The CDR3 sequence is 14 residues long. Trimming removed 3 bases from V and 2 bases from J, with 11 bases in between. From germline, CDR1 is SGDLS and CDR2 YYNGEE. The CDR3 nucleotides are TGTGCCAGCAGCGCGACAGGATTAAACACTGAAGCTTTCTTT. Its translation is CASSATGLNTEAFF.